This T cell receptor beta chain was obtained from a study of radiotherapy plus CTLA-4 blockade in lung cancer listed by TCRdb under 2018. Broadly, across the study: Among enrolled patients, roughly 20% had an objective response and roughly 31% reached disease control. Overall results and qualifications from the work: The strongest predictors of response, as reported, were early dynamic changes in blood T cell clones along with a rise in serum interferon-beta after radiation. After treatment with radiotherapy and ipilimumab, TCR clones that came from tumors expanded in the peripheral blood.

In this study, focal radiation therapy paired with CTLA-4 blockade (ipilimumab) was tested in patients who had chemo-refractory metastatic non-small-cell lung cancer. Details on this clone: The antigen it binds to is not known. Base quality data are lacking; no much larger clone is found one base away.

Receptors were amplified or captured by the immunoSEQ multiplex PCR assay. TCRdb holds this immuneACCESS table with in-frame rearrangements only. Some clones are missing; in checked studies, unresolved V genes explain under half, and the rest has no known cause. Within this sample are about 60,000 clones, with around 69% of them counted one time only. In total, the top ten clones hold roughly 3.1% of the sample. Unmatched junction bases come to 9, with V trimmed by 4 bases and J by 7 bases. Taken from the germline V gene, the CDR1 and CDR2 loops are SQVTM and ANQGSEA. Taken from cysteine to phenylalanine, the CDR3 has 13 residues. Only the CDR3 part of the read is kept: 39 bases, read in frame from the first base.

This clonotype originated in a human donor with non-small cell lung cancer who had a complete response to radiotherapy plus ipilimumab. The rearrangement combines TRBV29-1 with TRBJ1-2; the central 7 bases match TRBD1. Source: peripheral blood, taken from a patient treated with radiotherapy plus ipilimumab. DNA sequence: TGCAGCGTTGTGGTCGGACAGGACTCTGGCTACACCTTC. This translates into CSVVVGQDSGYTF.